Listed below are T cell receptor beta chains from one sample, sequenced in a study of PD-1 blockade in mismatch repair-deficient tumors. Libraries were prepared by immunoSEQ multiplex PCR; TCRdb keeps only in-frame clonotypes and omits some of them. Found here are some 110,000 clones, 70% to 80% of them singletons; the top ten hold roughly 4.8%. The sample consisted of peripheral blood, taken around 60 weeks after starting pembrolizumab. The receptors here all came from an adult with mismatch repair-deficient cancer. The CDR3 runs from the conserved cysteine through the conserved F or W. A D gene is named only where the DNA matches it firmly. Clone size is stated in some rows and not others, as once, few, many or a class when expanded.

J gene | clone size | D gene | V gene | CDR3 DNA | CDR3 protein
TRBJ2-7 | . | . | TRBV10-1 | TGCGCCAGCAGTGAGTCCGGGGATTTCTCCTACGAGCAGTACTTC | CASSESGDFSYEQYF
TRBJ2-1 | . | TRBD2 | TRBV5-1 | TGCGCCAGCAGCCAGAGCGGGAGGTGGTACAATGAGCAGTTCTTC | CASSQSGRWYNEQFF
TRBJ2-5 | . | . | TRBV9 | TGTGCCAGCAGCGTAGGAGTAGGGGGGGAGACCCAGTACTTC | CASSVGVGGETQYF
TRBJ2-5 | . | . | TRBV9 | TGTGCCAGCAGTACAACTGGCCTTGAGCAAGAGACCCAGTACTTC | CASSTTGLEQETQYF
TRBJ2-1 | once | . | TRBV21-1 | TGTGCCAGCAGCAAACGGACTTACAATGAGCAGTTCTTC | CASSKRTYNEQFF
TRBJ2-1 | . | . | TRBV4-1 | TGCGCCAGCAGCCAGTTGGGGGCAGGCTCCTACAATGAGCAGTTCTTC | CASSQLGAGSYNEQFF
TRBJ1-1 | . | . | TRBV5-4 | TGTGCCAGCAGCCCGCGACGGGGCAGCATGAACACTGAAGCTTTCTTT | CASSPRRGSMNTEAFF
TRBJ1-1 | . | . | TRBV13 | TGTGCCAGCAAGGAGGGGAACAAAAACACTGAAGCTTTCTTT | CASKEGNKNTEAFF
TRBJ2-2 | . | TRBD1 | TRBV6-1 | TGTGCCAGCAGTGTGTCAGGGGGCATCAACGGGGAGCTGTTTTTT | CASSVSGGINGELFF
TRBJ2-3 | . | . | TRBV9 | TGTGCCAGCAGCGTAGGACCCCGGGGCACAGATACGCAGTATTTT | CASSVGPRGTDTQYF
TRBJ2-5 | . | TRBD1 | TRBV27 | TGTGCCAGCAGTTCCTACAGGGGTCGGGAGACCCAGTACTTC | CASSSYRGRETQYF
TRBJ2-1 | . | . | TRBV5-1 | TGCGCCAGCAGCTTGGAGTTGGGGGGCGGGTTGGATGAGCAGTTCTTC | CASSLELGGGLDEQFF
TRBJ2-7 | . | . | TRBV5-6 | TGTGCCAGCAGAGTCGTTGGGGTTGAATACGAGCAGTACTTC | CASRVVGVEYEQYF
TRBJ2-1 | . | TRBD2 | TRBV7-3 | TGTGCCAGCAGCTTGGGACTCCGGACTAGCGGGAGTGATGAGCAGTTCTTC | CASSLGLRTSGSDEQFF
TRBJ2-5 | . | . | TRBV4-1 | TGCGCCAGCAGCCATCGGGGGGCAGAACTAGGGGAGACCCAGTACTTC | CASSHRGAELGETQYF
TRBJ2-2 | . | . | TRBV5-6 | TGTGCCAGCAGCTTAGGGGCCGGAGTCACCGGGGAGCTGTTTTTT | CASSLGAGVTGELFF
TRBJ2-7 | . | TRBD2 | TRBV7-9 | TGTGCCAGCAGCTTGAGTAGCGGGAACTACTACGAGCAGTACTTC | CASSLSSGNYYEQYF
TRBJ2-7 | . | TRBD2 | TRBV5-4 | TGTGCCAGCAGCTTGGGGGGCGGGAGGGGATTATCCTACGAGCAGTACTTC | CASSLGGGRGLSYEQYF
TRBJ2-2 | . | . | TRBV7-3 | TGTGCCAGCAGCCCGACGTGGCAGAACCCCGGGGAGCTGTTTTTT | CASSPTWQNPGELFF
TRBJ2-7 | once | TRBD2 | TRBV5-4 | TGTGCCAGCAGCCGTGGGACTAGCGGGACCTACGAGCAGTACTTC | CASSRGTSGTYEQYF
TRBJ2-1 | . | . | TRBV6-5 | TGTGCCAGCAGGACCGGGACTGCCCATTGGGATGAGCAGTTCTTC | CASRTGTAHWDEQFF
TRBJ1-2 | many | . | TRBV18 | TGTGCCAGCTCACTGAATGAAGTAAGACAGCTGGCGTACTATGGCTACACCTTC | CASSLNEVRQLAYYGYTF
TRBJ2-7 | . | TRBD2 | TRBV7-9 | TGTGCCAGCAGCCCAGACAGACTAGCGGGAACCTCCTACGAGCAGTACTTC | CASSPDRLAGTSYEQYF
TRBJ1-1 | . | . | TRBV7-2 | TGTGCCAGCAGCTTCACAGGGAGGGGGGCTGAAGCTTTCTTT | CASSFTGRGAEAFF